This TCR beta chain was captured in a study of metastatic and nonmetastatic thyroid tumors. Study-wide background: The comparison covered peripheral blood and tumor or nodule tissue in malignant and benign thyroid patients. General study points: It was reportedly found that TCR beta diversity was significantly higher in malignant thyroid tumors than in benign nodules, a difference seen in both blood and tumor samples.

Not a single patient had been given any form of treatment at any point before undergoing thyroid surgery. The V gene's germline CDR1 is LNHDA and CDR2 SQIVND (reference sequence). The V and J ends lost 5 bases and 5 bases respectively, with 19 bases between them. The CDR3 is 16 amino acids. By share of the sample, this clone is medium-sized. Its antigen is undetermined. Under the authors' procedure: Clinicopathological groups differed in CDR3, with these differences serving to build a distant-metastasis classifier for papillary thyroid cancer. With MiXCR, TCRdb called clones anew from the PCR reads. Clone size and V and J calls follow TCRdb, not the original study. This sample yields 6,000 or so clones, of which more than 15% are seen a single time; over 8.5% belongs to the top ten.

The chain recombines TRBV19 with TRBJ1-5; D is undetermined. The specimen sequenced was tumor tissue. This receptor was identified in a male donor with papillary thyroid cancer or a benign thyroid nodule (not recorded which). Some clones in this sample may be carry-over from other donors' samples. CDR3 coding DNA: TGTGCCAGTAGTCCGAGCCTAAGTGGGCTCTATCAGCCCCAGCATTTT. It codes for CASSPSLSGLYQPQHF.